This TCR beta chain was observed in a study of blood T cell repertoires in COVID-19. The overall study: In each case, the material was cDNA or gDNA derived from T cells, B-cell-depleted T cells, or PBMCs.

The CDR3 sequence is 15 residues long. Trimming at V came to 3 bases and at J to 5 bases, leaving 9 bases not matched to a gene. The V gene's germline CDR1 is SGHRS and CDR2 YFSETQ. Seattle enrolled patients during active infection and tracked them longitudinally. Clones were sequenced by immunoSEQ multiplex PCR, and TCRdb holds only the in-frame ones, with some missing. This table holds roughly 200,000 clones, 70% to 80% found once. The sample consisted of peripheral blood. The chain couples TRBV5-1 to TRBJ2-3; 7 bases line up with TRBD1. The origin of this receptor is a middle-aged woman with COVID-19, enrolled during active disease. The CDR3 nucleotides read TGCGCCAGCAGCTCAAACCCGACAGGGATAGATACGCAGTATTTT. Translating it yields CASSSNPTGIDTQYF.